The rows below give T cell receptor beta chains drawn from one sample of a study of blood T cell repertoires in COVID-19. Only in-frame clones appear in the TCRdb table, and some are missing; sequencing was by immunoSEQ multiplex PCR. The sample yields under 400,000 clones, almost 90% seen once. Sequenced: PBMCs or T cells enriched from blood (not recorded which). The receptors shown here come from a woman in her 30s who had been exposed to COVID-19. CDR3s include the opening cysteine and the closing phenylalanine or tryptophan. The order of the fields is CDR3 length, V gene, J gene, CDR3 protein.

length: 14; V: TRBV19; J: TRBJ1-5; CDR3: CASSPGGSNQPQHF
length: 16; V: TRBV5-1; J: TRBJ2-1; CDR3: CASSPLAGWSYNEQFF
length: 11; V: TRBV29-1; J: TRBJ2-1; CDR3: CSVLGWREQFF
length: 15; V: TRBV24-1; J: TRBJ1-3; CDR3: CATSGPGAGGNTIYF
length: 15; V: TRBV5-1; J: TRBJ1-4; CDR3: CASSLSSGVNEKLFF
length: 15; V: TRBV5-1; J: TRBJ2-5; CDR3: CASSLVTGGGETQYF
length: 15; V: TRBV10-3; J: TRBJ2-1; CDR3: CAISEQGGVYNEQFF
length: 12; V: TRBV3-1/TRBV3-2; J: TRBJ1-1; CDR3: CASSWQGPGAFF
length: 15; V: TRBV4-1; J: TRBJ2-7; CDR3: CASSQDLSGNYEQYF
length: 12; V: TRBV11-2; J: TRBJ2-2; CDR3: CASSEETGELFF
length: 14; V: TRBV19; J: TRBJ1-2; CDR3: CASSGQGPVHGYTF
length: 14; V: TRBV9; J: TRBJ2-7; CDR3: CASSVRGDPYEQYF
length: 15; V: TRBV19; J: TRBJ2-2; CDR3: CASIRTGRNTGELFF
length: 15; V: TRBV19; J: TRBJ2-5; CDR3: CASSAGTSGKETQYF
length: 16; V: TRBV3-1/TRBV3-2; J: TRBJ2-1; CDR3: CASSRSGTSANNEQFF
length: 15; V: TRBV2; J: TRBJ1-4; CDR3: CASSVGQGQGEKLFF
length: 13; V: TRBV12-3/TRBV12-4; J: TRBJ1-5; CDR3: CASSPGQPQPQHF
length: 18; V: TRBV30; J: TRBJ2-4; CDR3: CAWSGGSGRGYGKNIQYF
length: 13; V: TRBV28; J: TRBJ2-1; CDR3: CASSLSKYNEQFF
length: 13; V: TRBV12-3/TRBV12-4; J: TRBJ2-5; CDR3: CASREGGAETQYF
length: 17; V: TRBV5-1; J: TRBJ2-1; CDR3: CASSLVLGLAGGGEQFF
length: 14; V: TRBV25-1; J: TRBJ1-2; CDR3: CASSLPGQGKGYTF
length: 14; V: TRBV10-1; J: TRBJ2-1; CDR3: CASSTGTTFNEQFF